The entry below describes one T cell receptor (beta chain). PCR used 60 Vbeta primers and 13 Jbeta primers. Source study methods: About 10 million of around 85 million unique TCR beta chains were shared, per a later count. Sequencing was performed with immunoSEQ multiplex PCR; in TCRdb, only in-frame clones are kept and a portion is missing. V and J calls and clone size follow that table, whereas D and trimming were derived from the DNA. The sample contains roughly 150,000 clones, more than 75% of which appear only once. The sample comes from a study of cytomegalovirus exposure and HLA in healthy donors. Study-level information: Earlier results showed 90 million to 130 million unique TCR beta sequences derived from 150 million to 200 million T cells.

This CDR3 contains 15 residues. Germline V lookup: CDR1 LNHDA, CDR2 SQIVND (reference sequence). The ends lost 9 bases at V and 6 bases at J; junction bases unmatched: 13. The chain employs TRBV19 and TRBJ2-5; 10 bases fit TRBD1. What was sequenced was PBMCs. This clonotype was sampled from a male donor in good health and CMV-seronegative. CDR3 protein: CASHTGTGDSQTQYF. DNA of the CDR3: TGTGCCAGCCATACCGGGACAGGGGATAGTCAGACCCAGTACTTC.